The 7 T cell receptor beta chains reported below all come from one sample, sequenced in a study of cytomegalovirus exposure and HLA in healthy donors. Generated by immunoSEQ multiplex PCR, the TCRdb table keeps only in-frame clones and is missing some. The repertoire includes 260,000 or so clones, just under 90% of them detected once, and 2% to 3% sits in the top ten. Material for sequencing was PBMCs. These receptors all stem from a man between 18 and 35 years old in good health and CMV-seronegative.

V gene TRBV7-2 combines with J gene TRBJ2-1; perhaps TRBD2 as D (6 bases). The CDR3 extends over 16 amino acids. The ends were cut back, 2 bases at V and 3 bases at J, with 14 bases in the middle. CDR1 and CDR2 from the germline V gene are SGHTA and FQGNSA. The CDR3 loop is CASSLSGGTIYNEQFF. The CDR3 region has the DNA TGTGCCAGCAGCTTAAGTGGCGGGACGATCTACAATGAGCAGTTCTTC.

The rearrangement uses TRBV9 and TRBJ1-5, with 7 bases that match TRBD1. Per germline, CDR1 SGDLS and CDR2 YYNGEE. After removal of 7 bases from V and 0 bases from J, the junction contained 7 bases not matched to a gene. This CDR3 contains 15 residues. CDR3: CASGDSPYSNQPQHF. For the CDR3, the DNA is TGTGCCAGCGGGGACAGTCCTTATAGCAATCAGCCCCAGCATTTT.

The rearrangement joins TRBV16 to TRBJ1-5; D remains unclear. From germline, CDR1 is KGHSY and CDR2 FQNENV. V lost 5 bases and J lost 1, with 6 bases in between. This CDR3 region has 13 residues. CDR3 residues: CASSAVSNQPQHF. The CDR3 DNA is TGTGCCAGCAGCGCGGTGAGCAATCAGCCCCAGCATTTT.

The rearrangement links TRBV20-1 to TRBJ1-2; maybe TRBD1 (5 bases). The germline CDR1 and CDR2 sequences are DFQATT and SNEGSKA (reference sequence). The CDR3 spans 11 residues. Deletions cut 7 bases from V and 4 bases from J, with 10 bases between. CDR3 region: CSGGTSYGYTF. The CDR3 nucleotides read TGCAGTGGCGGGACTTCCTATGGCTACACCTTC.

The V call is TRBV15, the J call TRBJ1-4; TRBD1 is a possible D gene (6 bases). CDR1 and CDR2 (germline): LNHNV, YYDKDF (reference sequence). Trimming stripped 2 bases from V and 4 bases from J, with 11 bases between. CDR3 length: 15 amino acids. In DNA, the CDR3 is TGTGCCACCAGCAGAACGACAGGCAGTAATGAAAAACTGTTTTTT. Protein product: CATSRTTGSNEKLFF.

This clone has just one count. This chain joins TRBV19 and TRBJ2-2; 7 nucleotides agree with TRBD1. V dropped 11 bases and J dropped 3; count of bases not matched to a gene: 3. In germline, CDR1 is LNHDA, CDR2 SQIVND (reference sequence). The CDR3 covers 12 residues. CDR3 nucleotide sequence: TGTGCCGGGGGACAGTACACCGGGGAGCTGTTTTTT. It translates to CAGGQYTGELFF.

This sequence joins TRBV30 and TRBJ1-1; no firm D call. Per germline, CDR1 GTSNPN and CDR2 SVGIG (reference sequence). The CDR3 consists of 12 residues. V lost 2 bases and J lost 7, with 11 bases in between. CDR3 DNA: TGTGCCTGGAGTCACACAATCCTTGAAGCTTTCTTT. The encoded protein is CAWSHTILEAFF.